The 29 T cell receptor beta chains listed next were all sequenced from one sample in a study of CD8+ T cells in alopecia areata. The treatment here: oral pan-JAK inhibitor, 5-10 mg twice daily. Investigators isolated RNA and reverse transcribed it into cDNA to act as the sequencing template. The assay was immunoSEQ multiplex PCR, and TCRdb's table has in-frame clones only and misses some. The sample includes 150,000 or so clones, about three fifths of them seen just once. The sample in question was CD4+ T cells sorted from blood, obtained at approximately week 61, from a patient treated with tofacitinib. These receptors were obtained from a human donor with alopecia areata.

The chain has TRBV29-1 and TRBJ1-2; D unclear. The CDR3 consists of 12 residues. Germline V lookup: CDR1 SQVTM, CDR2 ANQGSEA. Trimming stripped 4 bases from V and 2 bases from J, with 8 bases between. The CDR3: CSVGRENYGYTF. CDR3 DNA sequence: TGCAGCGTTGGAAGGGAGAACTATGGCTACACCTTC.

The rearrangement links TRBV6-5 to TRBJ1-5; D is undetermined. The CDR3 is made up of 15 amino acids. Trimming pared 0 bases from V and 0 bases from J, leaving 6 bases between. Germline values: CDR1 MNHEY, CDR2 SVGAGI. The CDR3 nucleotides are TGTGCCAGCAGTTACTCAGGGAATAGCAATCAGCCCCAGCATTTT. It is translated as CASSYSGNSNQPQHF.

This clone showed up just a few times. The genes are TRBV4-1 and TRBJ1-5; no reliable D call. Germline V lookup: CDR1 MGHRA, CDR2 YSYEKL. V gave up 4 bases and J gave up 3 bases, with 19 bases separating them. The CDR3 contains 17 residues. The CDR3 DNA reads as TGCGCCAGCAGCCCCTTGCCCCAGCGGGGTATCAATCAGCCCCAGCATTTT. This encodes CASSPLPQRGINQPQHF.

As for this clone: Within the sample, other DNA sequences also encode this same CDR3. V is TRBV20-1 and J is TRBJ2-5, with a tentative D call TRBD1 (5 bases). Germline V gene data show CDR1 as DFQATT and CDR2 as SNEGSKA (reference sequence). The CDR3 contains 10 residues. V lost 5 bases and J lost 5, with 6 bases in between. As DNA, the CDR3 is TGCAGTGCTTCAGGGGAGACCCAGTACTTC. The encoded protein is CSASGETQYF.

The V and J genes are TRBV23-1 and TRBJ1-1; D uncertain. TRBV23-1 is flagged as an ORF with uncertain function. The CDR3 sequence is 14 residues long. The V end lost 4 bases, the J end lost 2 bases, and 11 bases lay between the germline ends. The DNA for the CDR3 is TGCGCCAGCAGTCTAAAGGACTTAAACACTGAAGCTTTCTTT. It translates to CASSLKDLNTEAFF.

V and J are TRBV5-6 and TRBJ2-2; D gene ambiguous. The length of the CDR3 is 13 residues. V shed 4 bases and J shed 7 bases, with 11 bases lying between them. CDR1 is SGHDT, CDR2 YYEEEE, per germline. The CDR3 reads CASSPTLSGELFF. CDR3 bases: TGTGCCAGCAGCCCGACGCTCAGCGGGGAGCTGTTTTTT.

V is TRBV2 and J is TRBJ2-1; D gene unclear. The CDR3 consists of 12 residues. Per the germline V gene, CDR1 is SNHLY and CDR2 is FYNNEI. V shed 6 bases and J shed 8 bases, with 11 bases lying between them. The chain's CDR3 is CASRSSRHEQFF. The CDR3, as DNA: TGTGCCAGCAGGTCATCTAGGCATGAGCAGTTCTTC.

This sequence joins TRBV25-1 and TRBJ1-2; no clear D gene. This CDR3 is built from 14 residues. With 3 bases removed from V and 2 bases from J, the gap between germline ends came to 10 bases. CDR1 and CDR2 from the germline V gene are MGHDK and SYGVNS. In nucleotides, the CDR3 is TGTGCCAGCAGTGATCCCGGACGAAACTATGGCTACACCTTC. Translated: CASSDPGRNYGYTF.

This clone was counted only a few times. The chain links TRBV29-1 to TRBJ2-5, with TRBD1 matching 10 bases. Germline CDR1 is SQVTM and CDR2 is ANQGSEA. The CDR3 loop spans 14 amino acids. Germline trimming cut 6 bases from V and 4 bases from J; bases unmatched to any gene: 8. Here the CDR3 reads CSVRGDRGTETQYF. The DNA for the CDR3 is TGCAGCGTGCGGGGGGACAGGGGAACAGAGACCCAGTACTTC. The full variable domain, rest sourced from reference TRBV29-1 and TRBJ2-5, is SAVISQKPSRDICQRGTSLTIQCQVDSQVTMMFWYRQQPGQSLTLIATANQGSEATYESGFVIDKFPISRPNLTFSTLTVSNMSPEDSSIYLCSVRGDRGTETQYFGPGTRLLVL.

The rearrangement links TRBV5-1 to TRBJ1-2; D call uncertain. The CDR3 runs to 14 residues. V lost 0 bases and J 4 bases, leaving 10 bases between the germline ends. Germline loops: CDR1 SGHRS, CDR2 YFSETQ. CDR3: CASSLEALSYGYTF. The CDR3 region has the DNA TGCGCCAGCAGCTTGGAGGCCCTTTCCTATGGCTACACCTTC.

In this sample, this clone turned up a few times. The CDR3, as DNA: TGTGCCAGCAGTCGGGGTCCACCCCTCCACTTT. Its protein is CASSRGPPLHF. The chain carries TRBV28 and TRBJ1-6; D ambiguous. The CDR3 has 11 amino acids. The V end was cut by 5 bases, the J end by 11 bases, with 7 bases between. CDR1 is MDHEN, CDR2 SYDVKM, per germline.

The chain recombines TRBV29-1 with TRBJ1-1; D unclear. V shed 0 bases and J shed 6 bases, with 11 bases lying between them. Germline CDR1 is SQVTM and CDR2 is ANQGSEA. The CDR3 contains 13 residues. This CDR3 reads CSVEDQRSPEAFF. DNA of the CDR3: TGCAGCGTTGAAGATCAGAGGTCCCCTGAAGCTTTCTTT.

J is TRBJ1-1 and V is TRBV29-1, with D uncertain. There are 11 residues in the CDR3. The germline V gene has CDR1 SQVTM and CDR2 ANQGSEA. V lost 4 bases and J lost 13, with 16 bases in between. The CDR3 region has the DNA TGCAGCGTTGGCTTGAGATACAGAAATTTCTTT. It yields the protein CSVGLRYRNFF. The full variable domain, with the rest looked up from reference TRBV29-1 and TRBJ1-1, is SAVISQKPSRDICQRGTSLTIQCQVDSQVTMMFWYRQQPGQSLTLIATANQGSEATYESGFVIDKFPISRPNLTFSTLTVSNMSPEDSSIYLCSVGLRYRNFFGQGTRLTVV.

The rearrangement links TRBV30 to TRBJ2-4, with D unresolved. V was pared by 2 bases and J by 7 bases, with 15 bases between. CDR1 is GTSNPN and CDR2 is SVGIG in the germline V gene (reference sequence). This CDR3 comprises 14 residues. Written as DNA, the CDR3 is TGTGCCTGGAGTCGAAGGTGGCCAGCGAACATTCAGTACTTC. Protein sequence: CAWSRRWPANIQYF. The entire variable domain, with the rest obtained from reference TRBV30 and TRBJ2-4, is as follows: SQTIHQWPATLVQPVGSPLSLECTVEGTSNPNLYWYRQAAGRGLQLLFYSVGIGQISSEVPQNLSASRPQDRQFILSSKKLLLSDSGFYLCAWSRRWPANIQYFGAGTRLSVL.

The gene calls are TRBV5-1 and TRBJ2-1; possibly TRBD1 or TRBD2 for D (6 bases each). The CDR3 loop spans 16 amino acids. Germline loops: CDR1 SGHRS, CDR2 YFSETQ. The V gene lost 0 bases and the J gene lost 1 base, with 11 bases spanning the gap. The CDR3 here is CASSLEGGPSYNEQFF. Written as DNA, the CDR3 is TGCGCCAGCAGCTTGGAAGGGGGGCCTTCCTACAATGAGCAGTTCTTC. Filled out from reference TRBV5-1 and TRBJ2-1, the complete variable domain reads KAGVTQTPRYLIKTRGQQVTLSCSPISGHRSVSWYQQTPGQGLQFLFEYFSETQRNKGNFPGRFSGRQFSNSRSEMNVSTLELGDSALYLCASSLEGGPSYNEQFFGPGTRLTVL.

The chain employs TRBV7-2 and TRBJ2-7; TRBD2 might be the D (6 bases). The CDR3 is 16 residues long. Trimming stripped 2 bases from V and 3 bases from J, with 17 bases between. From germline, CDR1 is SGHTA and CDR2 FQGNSA. The DNA for the CDR3 is TGTGCCAGCAGCTTAACAAGAACATGGACTAACTACGAGCAGTACTTC. Its protein is CASSLTRTWTNYEQYF.

The genes are TRBV23-1 and TRBJ2-7; the D is unclear. TRBV23-1 has ORF status, its function being uncertain. The V and J ends lost 3 bases and 8 bases respectively, with 14 bases between them. The CDR3 loop spans 13 amino acids. CDR3 sequence reads: CASSHRLPVQQYF. CDR3 DNA sequence: TGCGCCAGCAGTCATCGTCTTCCAGTCCAGCAGTACTTC.

This CDR3 reads CAWSPVSGNQPQHF. DNA for the CDR3: TGTGCCTGGAGTCCGGTTTCGGGCAATCAGCCCCAGCATTTT. The rearrangement joins TRBV30 to TRBJ1-5, with no clear D. V lost 2 bases to trimming and J lost 2 bases, with 10 bases between them. The CDR3 totals 14 residues. Germline lookup yields CDR1 GTSNPN and CDR2 SVGIG (reference sequence).

V and J are TRBV7-9 and TRBJ1-6, with 8 bases identical to TRBD1. There are 15 residues in the CDR3. Germline V lookup: CDR1 SEHNR, CDR2 FQNEAQ (reference sequence). V gave up 2 bases and J gave up 8 bases; unmatched junction bases: 5. The CDR3 region has the DNA TGTGCCAGCAGCTTAACGACAGGGGCGGATTCACCCCTCCACTTT. Its protein is CASSLTTGADSPLHF.

There are a few counts of this clone. The CDR3 loop is CSVTSGAEAFF. CDR3 coding DNA: TGCAGCGTTACAAGTGGGGCTGAAGCTTTCTTT. This chain uses TRBV29-1 with TRBJ1-1, with no clear D. CDR1 SQVTM and CDR2 ANQGSEA come from the germline V gene. Trimming pared 5 bases from V and 6 bases from J, leaving 10 bases between. This CDR3 is 11 amino acids long. Supplemented by reference TRBV29-1 and TRBJ1-1, the full variable domain reads SAVISQKPSRDICQRGTSLTIQCQVDSQVTMMFWYRQQPGQSLTLIATANQGSEATYESGFVIDKFPISRPNLTFSTLTVSNMSPEDSSIYLCSVTSGAEAFFGQGTRLTVV.

This clone was counted a single time. The CDR3 region is CAWTPRDIIYEQYF. CDR3 coding DNA: TGTGCCTGGACCCCCCGGGACATAATCTACGAGCAGTACTTC. This chain links TRBV30 with TRBJ2-7; possible D gene TRBD1, 6 bases. The V gene lost 4 bases and the J gene lost 3 bases, with 16 bases spanning the gap. The CDR3 consists of 14 residues. Germline CDR1 and CDR2: GTSNPN and SVGIG (reference sequence).

The chain couples TRBV5-6 to TRBJ2-6, with no clear D. The CDR3 loop spans 15 amino acids. Trimming shortened V by 1 base and J by 4 bases, and 9 bases separated the two germline ends. Germline CDR1 reads SGHDT; CDR2 reads YYEEEE. The chain's CDR3 is CASSLFFAGANVLTF. In DNA form, the CDR3 reads TGTGCCAGCAGCTTGTTCTTTGCCGGGGCCAACGTCCTGACTTTC.

This clone was seen only a few times. The chain employs TRBV4-1 and TRBJ1-6; 7 nucleotides agree with TRBD1. Germline CDR1 MGHRA, CDR2 YSYEKL. This CDR3 has 16 amino acids. The V and J ends lost 1 base and 5 bases, in that order; junction bases with no gene match: 5. In DNA, the CDR3 is TGCGCCAGCAGCCAAGTTTGGCAGGGGGATAATTCACCCCTCCACTTT. Translation gives CASSQVWQGDNSPLHF.

CDR3 bases: TGTGCCAGCAGCTTAGCAACGGGCCCTCTCCGACCCCTCCACTTT. Translation gives CASSLATGPLRPLHF. The chain combines TRBV11-3 with TRBJ1-6; no definite D call. V dropped 1 base and J dropped 12 bases, with 16 bases sitting between them. This CDR3 has 15 residues. Germline V gene data show CDR1 as SGHNT and CDR2 as YENEEA.

The V call is TRBV7-8, the J call TRBJ2-5; D may be TRBD1 (6 bases). This CDR3 is built from 15 residues. CDR1 is SGHVS and CDR2 is FQNEAQ in the germline V gene. Trimming stripped 5 bases from V and 4 bases from J, with 17 bases between. The CDR3 reads CASSHNRAVGETQYF. CDR3 DNA: TGTGCCAGCAGCCACAACAGGGCTGTTGGAGAGACCCAGTACTTC. Together with reference TRBV7-8 and TRBJ2-5, the CDR3 gives the full variable domain: GAGVSQSPRYKVAKRGQDVALRCDPISGHVSLFWYQQALGQGPEFLTYFQNEAQLDKSGLPSDRFFAERPEGSVSTLKIQRTQQEDSAVYLCASSHNRAVGETQYFGPGTRLLVL.

This clone was found a few times. The rearrangement uses TRBV7-6 and TRBJ1-2; possibly TRBD1 for D (5 bases). The germline CDR1 and CDR2 sequences are SGHVS and FNYEAQ. The V and J ends lost 5 bases and 4 bases respectively, with 17 bases between them. The CDR3 consists of 15 residues. This chain's CDR3 is CASSPRGPGPYGYTF. Written as DNA, the CDR3 is TGTGCCAGCAGCCCCAGAGGTCCAGGGCCCTATGGCTACACCTTC.

This clone turned up a few times. The V and J genes are TRBV29-1 and TRBJ2-2, with D possibly TRBD1 on 6 matching bases. CDR3 length: 13 residues. V dropped 7 bases and J dropped 2 bases, with 11 bases sitting between them. CDR1 and CDR2 from the germline V gene are SQVTM and ANQGSEA. The CDR3 DNA is TGCAGCGCCTGGACAGTCAACACCGGGGAGCTGTTTTTT. Translated, it gives CSAWTVNTGELFF.

The chain combines TRBV9 with TRBJ2-7; maybe TRBD2 (6 bases). The CDR3 is 15 residues long. Trimming stripped 0 bases from V and 6 bases from J, with 16 bases between. From germline, CDR1 is SGDLS and CDR2 YYNGEE. This CDR3 is CASSVEPTSLLEQYF. The CDR3 nucleotides read TGTGCCAGCAGCGTAGAGCCCACTAGCTTGCTCGAGCAGTACTTC. Full variable domain (rest looked up from reference TRBV9 and TRBJ2-7): DSGVTQTPKHLITATGQRVTLRCSPRSGDLSVYWYQQSLDQGLQFLIQYYNGEERAKGNILERFSAQQFPDLHSELNLSSLELGDSALYFCASSVEPTSLLEQYFGPGTRLTVT.

The rearrangement uses TRBV5-8 and TRBJ1-5; 8 nucleotides align to TRBD1. Germline CDR1 SGHTS, CDR2 YDEGEE. The CDR3 has 14 amino acids. V shed 4 bases, J shed 4 bases, and the junction held 4 bases outside the gene matches. The CDR3, as DNA: TGTGCCAGCAGCCCGACAGGGGTTAATCAGCCCCAGCATTTT. Translating it yields CASSPTGVNQPQHF.